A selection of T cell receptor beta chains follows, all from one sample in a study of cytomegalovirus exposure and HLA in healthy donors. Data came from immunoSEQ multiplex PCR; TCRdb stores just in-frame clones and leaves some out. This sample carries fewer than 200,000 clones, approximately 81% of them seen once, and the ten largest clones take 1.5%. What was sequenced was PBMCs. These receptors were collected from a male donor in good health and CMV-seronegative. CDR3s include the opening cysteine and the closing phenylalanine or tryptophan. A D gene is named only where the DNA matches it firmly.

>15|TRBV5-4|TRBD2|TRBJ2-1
TGTGCCAGCAGCTTCGCCCTAGCGGGGGCCGTTGCAGAGTTCTTC
CASSFALAGAVAEFF
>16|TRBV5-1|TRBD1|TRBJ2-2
TGCGCCAGCAGCTTCGGACAGGGGGCCAACACCGGGGAGCTGTTTTTT
CASSFGQGANTGELFF
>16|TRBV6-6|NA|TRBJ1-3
TGTGCCAGCAGTTACTTACAGGGTGGCTCTGGAAACACCATATATTTT
CASSYLQGGSGNTIYF
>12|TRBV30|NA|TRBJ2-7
TGTGCCTGGAGTTGGGGCTCCTACGAGCAGTACTTC
CAWSWGSYEQYF
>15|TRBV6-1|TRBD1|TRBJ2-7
TGTGCCAGGCCAACCGACAGGGGACGCTCCTACGAGCAGTACTTC
CARPTDRGRSYEQYF
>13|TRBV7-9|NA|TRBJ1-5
TGTTCCAGCACCGAAGACAACAATCAGCCCCAGCATTTT
CSSTEDNNQPQHF
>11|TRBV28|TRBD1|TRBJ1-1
TGTGCCAGCAGGCTGGGACAGGTTGCTTTCTTT
CASRLGQVAFF
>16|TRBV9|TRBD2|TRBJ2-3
TGTGCCAGCAGCGTTAGCGGGGTAACTAGCACAGATACGCAGTATTTT
CASSVSGVTSTDTQYF
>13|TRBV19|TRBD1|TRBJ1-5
TGTGCCAGTAACCGACAGGGGGGCCAGCCCCAGCATTTT
CASNRQGGQPQHF
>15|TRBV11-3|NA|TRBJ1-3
TGTGCCAGCAGCTTAGACGGCGGGATTGGAAACACCATATATTTT
CASSLDGGIGNTIYF
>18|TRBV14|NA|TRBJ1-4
TGTGCCAGCAGCCAAGAATACAGATCGGCGGGACTTCGTGAAAAACTGTTTTTT
CASSQEYRSAGLREKLFF